A single T cell receptor (beta chain) is shown here with its context. These data originate in a study of blood T cell repertoires in COVID-19. Losses at the gene ends were 9 bases for V and 7 bases for J; bases not matched to a gene: 7. Germline CDR1 and CDR2: ENHRY and SYGVKD. The CDR3 extends over 13 amino acids. Here immunoSEQ multiplex PCR was the method, and the copy in TCRdb shows in-frame clones only, minus some. The repertoire consists of 200,000 to 300,000 clones, with approximately 86% occurring once and the leading ten covering nearly 2%. The sequence came from a man younger than 40 with active or convalescent COVID-19. The chain combines TRBV10-3 with TRBJ2-7, with 12 bases identical to TRBD2. Source material: peripheral blood. The CDR3 region is CAISEGLAGEQYF. For the CDR3, the DNA is TGTGCCATATCCGAAGGACTAGCGGGGGAGCAGTACTTC.